This T cell receptor beta chain was captured by sequencing in a study of blood T cell repertoires in COVID-19. Study at large: PBMCs, B-cell-depleted T cells, or T cells were the source of the cDNA or gDNA that made up the material.

Measured with immunoSEQ multiplex PCR; TCRdb has only the in-frame clones, and not every one. The sample lists approximately 75,000 clones; 90% were seen once. Material for sequencing was peripheral blood. The clonotype originates from a human donor in a cohort sampled during active COVID-19.

CDR3 region: CASSPKDRAQTQYF. The CDR3 bases are TGTGCCAGCAGCCCTAAGGACAGGGCCCAGACCCAGTACTTC. V is TRBV9 and J is TRBJ2-5; 8 nucleotides align to TRBD1. J lost 6 bases, V lost 4 bases, and 8 bases had no gene match. Germline assignment: CDR1 SGDLS and CDR2 YYNGEE. CDR3 length equals 14 residues.